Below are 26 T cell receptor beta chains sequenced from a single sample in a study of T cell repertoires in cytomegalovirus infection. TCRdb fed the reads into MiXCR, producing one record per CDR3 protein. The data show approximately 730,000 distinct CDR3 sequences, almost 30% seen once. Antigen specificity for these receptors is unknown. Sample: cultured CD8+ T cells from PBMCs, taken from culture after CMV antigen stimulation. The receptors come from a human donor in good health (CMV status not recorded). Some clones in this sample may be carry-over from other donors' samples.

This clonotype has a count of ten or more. DNA of the CDR3: TGTGCCAGCAGCTTCTTCGGACAGGGGGTTAACACTGAAGCTTTCTTT. It yields the protein CASSFFGQGVNTEAFF. The chain is built from TRBV11-2 and TRBJ1-1; 10 positions match TRBD1. The CDR3 is made up of 16 amino acids. Germline values: CDR1 SGHAT, CDR2 FQNNGV. J was trimmed by 2 bases and V by 3 bases; bases with no gene match: 6.

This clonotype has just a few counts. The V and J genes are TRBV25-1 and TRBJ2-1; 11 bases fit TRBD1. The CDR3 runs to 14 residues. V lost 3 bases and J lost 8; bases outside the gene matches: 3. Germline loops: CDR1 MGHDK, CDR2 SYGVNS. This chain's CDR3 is CASSDWTGGDEQFF. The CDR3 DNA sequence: TGTGCCAGCAGTGATTGGACAGGGGGCGATGAGCAGTTCTTC.

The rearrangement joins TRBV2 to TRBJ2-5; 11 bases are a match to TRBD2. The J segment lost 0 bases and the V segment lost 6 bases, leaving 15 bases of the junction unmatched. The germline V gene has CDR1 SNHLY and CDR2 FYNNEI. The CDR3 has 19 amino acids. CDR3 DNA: TGTGCCAGCAGAAAAGGGACTAGCGGACGCTCTTCCTACCAAGAGACCCAGTACTTC. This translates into CASRKGTSGRSSYQETQYF.

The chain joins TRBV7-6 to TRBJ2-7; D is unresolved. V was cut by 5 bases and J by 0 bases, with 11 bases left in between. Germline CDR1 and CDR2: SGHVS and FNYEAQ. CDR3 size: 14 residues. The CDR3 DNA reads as TGTGCCAGCAGCCTGAGGCTCCTCTCCTACGAGCAGTACTTC. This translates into CASSLRLLSYEQYF.

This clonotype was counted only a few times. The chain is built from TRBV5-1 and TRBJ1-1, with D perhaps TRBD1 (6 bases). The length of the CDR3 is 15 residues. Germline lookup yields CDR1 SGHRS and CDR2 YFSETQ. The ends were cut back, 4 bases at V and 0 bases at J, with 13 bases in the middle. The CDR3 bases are TGCGCCAGCAGCCCGGGACACCCCCTGAACACTGAAGCTTTCTTT. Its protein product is CASSPGHPLNTEAFF.

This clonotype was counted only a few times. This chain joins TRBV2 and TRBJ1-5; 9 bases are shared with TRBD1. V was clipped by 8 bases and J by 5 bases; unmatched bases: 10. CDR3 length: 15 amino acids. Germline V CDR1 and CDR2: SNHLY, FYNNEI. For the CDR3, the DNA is TGTGCCAGCGGATGGACAGGGGAGGAGGATCAGCCCCAGCATTTT. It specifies CASGWTGEEDQPQHF.

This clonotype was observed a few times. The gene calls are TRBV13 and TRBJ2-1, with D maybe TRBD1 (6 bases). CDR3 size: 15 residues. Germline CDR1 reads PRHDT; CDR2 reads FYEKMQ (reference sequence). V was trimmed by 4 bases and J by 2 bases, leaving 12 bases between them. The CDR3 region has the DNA TGTGCCAGCAGCTCACAGGGAATAACCTACAATGAGCAGTTCTTC. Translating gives CASSSQGITYNEQFF.

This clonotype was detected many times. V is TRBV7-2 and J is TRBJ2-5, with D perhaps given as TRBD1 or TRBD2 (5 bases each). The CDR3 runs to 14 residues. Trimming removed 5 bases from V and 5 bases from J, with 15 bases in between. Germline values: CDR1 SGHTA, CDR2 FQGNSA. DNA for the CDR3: TGTGCCAGCAGCCCACCCAACGGGGCGGAGACCCAGTACTTC. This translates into CASSPPNGAETQYF.

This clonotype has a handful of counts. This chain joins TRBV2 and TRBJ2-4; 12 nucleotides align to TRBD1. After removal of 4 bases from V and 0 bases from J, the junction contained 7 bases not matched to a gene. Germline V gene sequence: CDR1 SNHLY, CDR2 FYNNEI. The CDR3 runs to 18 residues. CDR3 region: CASSGRGQGAGAKNIQYF. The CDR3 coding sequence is TGTGCCAGCAGTGGACGGGGACAGGGGGCAGGAGCCAAAAACATTCAGTACTTC.

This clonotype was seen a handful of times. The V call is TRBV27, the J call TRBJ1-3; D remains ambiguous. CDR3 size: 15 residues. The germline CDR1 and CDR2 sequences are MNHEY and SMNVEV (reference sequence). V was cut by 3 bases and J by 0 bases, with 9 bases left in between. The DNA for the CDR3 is TGTGCCAGCAGTTTGTCTCCGAGCTCTGGAAACACCATATATTTT. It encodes CASSLSPSSGNTIYF.

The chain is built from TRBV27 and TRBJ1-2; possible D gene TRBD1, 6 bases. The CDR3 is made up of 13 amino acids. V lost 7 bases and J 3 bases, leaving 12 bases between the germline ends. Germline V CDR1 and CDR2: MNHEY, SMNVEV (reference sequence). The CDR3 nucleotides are TGTGCCAGCAAATTCGGGGGCGACTATGGCTACACCTTC. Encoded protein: CASKFGGDYGYTF.

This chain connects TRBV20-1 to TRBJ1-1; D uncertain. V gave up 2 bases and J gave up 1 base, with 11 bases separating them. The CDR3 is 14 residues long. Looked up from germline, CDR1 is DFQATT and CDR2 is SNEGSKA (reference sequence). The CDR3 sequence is CSARYWQENTEAFF. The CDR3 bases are TGCAGTGCTAGATATTGGCAGGAGAACACTGAAGCTTTCTTT.

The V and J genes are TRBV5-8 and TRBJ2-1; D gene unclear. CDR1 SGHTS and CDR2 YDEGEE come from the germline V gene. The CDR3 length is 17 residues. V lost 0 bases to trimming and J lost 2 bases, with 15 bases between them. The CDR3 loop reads CASSLVGIQFPYNEQFF. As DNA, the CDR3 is TGTGCCAGCAGCTTGGTAGGGATCCAATTCCCCTACAATGAGCAGTTCTTC. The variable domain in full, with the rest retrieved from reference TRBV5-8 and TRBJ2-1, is EAGVTQSPTHLIKTRGQQATLRCSPISGHTSVYWYQQALGLGLQFLLWYDEGEERNRGNFPPRFSGRQFPNYSSELNVNALELEDSALYLCASSLVGIQFPYNEQFFGPGTRLTVL.

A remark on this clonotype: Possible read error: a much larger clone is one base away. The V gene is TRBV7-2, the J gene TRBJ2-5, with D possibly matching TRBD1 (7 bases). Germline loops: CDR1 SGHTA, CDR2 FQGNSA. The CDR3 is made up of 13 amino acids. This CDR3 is CASSWRGQETRYF. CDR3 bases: TGTGCCAGCAGCTGGAGGGGGCAAGAGACCCGGTACTTC.

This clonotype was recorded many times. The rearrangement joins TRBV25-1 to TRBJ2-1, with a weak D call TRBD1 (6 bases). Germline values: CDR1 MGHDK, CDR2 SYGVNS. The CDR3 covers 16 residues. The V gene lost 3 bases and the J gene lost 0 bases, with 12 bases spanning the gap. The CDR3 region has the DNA TGTGCCAGCAGTGATGAGGGCAGGGGCTCCTACAATGAGCAGTTCTTC. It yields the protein CASSDEGRGSYNEQFF.

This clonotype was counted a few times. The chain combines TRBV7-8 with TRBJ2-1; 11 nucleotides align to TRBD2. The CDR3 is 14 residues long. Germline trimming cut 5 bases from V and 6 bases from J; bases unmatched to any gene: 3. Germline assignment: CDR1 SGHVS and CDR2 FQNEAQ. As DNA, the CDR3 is TGTGCCAGCAGCGTAGGGACTAGCGGCAATGAGCAGTTCTTC. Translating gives CASSVGTSGNEQFF.

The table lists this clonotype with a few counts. The CDR3 sequence: CASTYRGLNTEAFF. In DNA, the CDR3 is TGTGCCAGCACGTACAGGGGGTTAAACACTGAAGCTTTCTTT. This chain links TRBV19 with TRBJ1-1, with 8 bases fitting TRBD1. Looked up from germline, CDR1 is LNHDA and CDR2 is SQIVND (reference sequence). The CDR3 consists of 14 residues. The V and J ends lost 9 bases and 2 bases, in that order; junction bases with no gene match: 8. Full variable domain (rest looked up from reference TRBV19 and TRBJ1-1): DGGITQSPKYLFRKEGQNVTLSCEQNLNHDAMYWYRQDPGQGLRLIYYSQIVNDFQKGDIAEGYSVSREKKESFPLTVTSAQKNPTAFYLCASTYRGLNTEAFFGQGTRLTVV.

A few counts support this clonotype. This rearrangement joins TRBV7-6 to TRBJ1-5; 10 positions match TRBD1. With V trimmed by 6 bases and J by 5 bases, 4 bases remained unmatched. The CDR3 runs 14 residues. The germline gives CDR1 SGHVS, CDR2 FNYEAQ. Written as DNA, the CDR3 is TGTGCCAGCAGGGCCGGGACAGGGGATCAGCCCCAGCATTTT. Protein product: CASRAGTGDQPQHF.

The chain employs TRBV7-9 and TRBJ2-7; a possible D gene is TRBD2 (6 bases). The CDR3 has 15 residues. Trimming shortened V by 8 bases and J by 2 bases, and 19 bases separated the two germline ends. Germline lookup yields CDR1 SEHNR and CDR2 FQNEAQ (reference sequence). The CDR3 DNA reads TGTGCCAGCCTTGAAATGGAGGGCCGCACCTACGAGCAGTACTTC. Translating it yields CASLEMEGRTYEQYF. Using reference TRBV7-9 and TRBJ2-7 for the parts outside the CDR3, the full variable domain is DTGVSQNPRHKITKRGQNVTFRCDPISEHNRLYWYRQTLGQGPEFLTYFQNEAQLEKSRLLSDRFSAERPKGSFSTLEIQRTEQGDSAMYLCASLEMEGRTYEQYFGPGTRLTVT.

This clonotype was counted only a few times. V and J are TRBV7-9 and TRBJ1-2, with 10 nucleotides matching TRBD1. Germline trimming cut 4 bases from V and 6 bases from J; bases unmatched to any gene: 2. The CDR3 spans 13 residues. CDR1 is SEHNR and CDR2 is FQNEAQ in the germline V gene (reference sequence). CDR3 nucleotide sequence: TGTGCCAGCAGCTCGACAGGGGGCCATGGCTACACCTTC. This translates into CASSSTGGHGYTF.

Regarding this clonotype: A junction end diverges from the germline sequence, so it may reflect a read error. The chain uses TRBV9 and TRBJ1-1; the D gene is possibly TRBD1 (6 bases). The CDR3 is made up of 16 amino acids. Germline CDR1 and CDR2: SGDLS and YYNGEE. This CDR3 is CASSVTRTAPNTEALF. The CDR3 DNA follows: TGTGCCAGCAGCGTAACGAGGACAGCTCCGAACACTGAAGCTCTCTTT.

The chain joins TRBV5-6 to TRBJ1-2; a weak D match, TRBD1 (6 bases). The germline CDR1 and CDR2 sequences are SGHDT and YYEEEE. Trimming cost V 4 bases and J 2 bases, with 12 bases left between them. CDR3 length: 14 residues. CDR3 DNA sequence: TGTGCCAGCAGCGAAGAACAGGGAAACTATGGCTACACCTTC. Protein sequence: CASSEEQGNYGYTF.

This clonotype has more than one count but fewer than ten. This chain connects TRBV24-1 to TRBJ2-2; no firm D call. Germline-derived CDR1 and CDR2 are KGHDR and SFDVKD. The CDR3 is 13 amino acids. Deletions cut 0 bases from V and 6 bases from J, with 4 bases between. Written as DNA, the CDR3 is TGTGCCACCAGTGATTTGCAACCCGGGGAGCTGTTTTTT. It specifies CATSDLQPGELFF.

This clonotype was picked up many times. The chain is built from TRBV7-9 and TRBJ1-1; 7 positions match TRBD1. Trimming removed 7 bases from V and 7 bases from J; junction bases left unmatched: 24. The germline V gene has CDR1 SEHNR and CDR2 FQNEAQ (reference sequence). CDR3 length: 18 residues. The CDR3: CASTPGVGDRYGSFEAFF. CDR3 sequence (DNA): TGTGCCAGCACCCCCGGGGTTGGGGACAGATACGGATCGTTTGAAGCTTTCTTT.

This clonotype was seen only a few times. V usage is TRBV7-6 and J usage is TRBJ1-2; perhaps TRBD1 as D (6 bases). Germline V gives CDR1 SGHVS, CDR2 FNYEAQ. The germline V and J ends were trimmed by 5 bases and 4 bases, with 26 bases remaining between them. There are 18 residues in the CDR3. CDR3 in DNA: TGTGCCAGCAGCCACCCGAGGTCCGGGGGGGGCCAACGCTATGGCTACACCTTC. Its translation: CASSHPRSGGGQRYGYTF.

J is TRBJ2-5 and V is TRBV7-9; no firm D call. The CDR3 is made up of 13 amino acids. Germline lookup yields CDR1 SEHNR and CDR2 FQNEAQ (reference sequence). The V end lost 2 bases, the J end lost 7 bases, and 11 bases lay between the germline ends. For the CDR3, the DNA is TGTGCCAGCAGCTTACGGCTAAATGGGACCCAGTACTTC. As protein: CASSLRLNGTQYF. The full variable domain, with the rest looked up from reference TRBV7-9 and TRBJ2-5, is DTGVSQNPRHKITKRGQNVTFRCDPISEHNRLYWYRQTLGQGPEFLTYFQNEAQLEKSRLLSDRFSAERPKGSFSTLEIQRTEQGDSAMYLCASSLRLNGTQYFGPGTRLLVL.